One sample yielded the 22 T cell receptor beta chains listed below, sequenced in a study of OX40 agonist ivuxolimab in advanced cancers. TCRdb's copy holds only in-frame clones and misses some; the assay was immunoSEQ multiplex PCR. The data hold under 95,000 clones, with 86% observed a single time. The source material was CD4+ or CD8+ T cells sorted from blood, sampled in a trial of the OX40 agonist ivuxolimab. The receptors originated from an adult with an advanced solid tumor such as melanoma, head and neck, liver or kidney cancer.

The CDR3 reads CAWSVRGNNEKLFF. CDR3 coding DNA: TGTGCCTGGAGTGTACGCGGAAATAATGAAAAACTGTTTTTT. V usage is TRBV30 and J usage is TRBJ1-4; no clear D. The CDR3 length is 14 residues. Germline values: CDR1 GTSNPN, CDR2 SVGIG (reference sequence). The V end lost 0 bases, the J end lost 4 bases, and 9 bases lay between the germline ends.

On this clone: Its ends do not fully match the called genes, so a read error is possible. The J gene is TRBJ2-1, the V gene TRBV14; 9 nucleotides agree with TRBD1. This CDR3 comprises 13 residues. The germline gives CDR1 SGHDN, CDR2 FVKESK. The CDR3 DNA reads as TGTGCCAGCAGCCAAGTTCTCGGGACAGGGAACATCTTC. Its protein is CASSQVLGTGNIF.

This chain connects TRBV19 to TRBJ1-2; D uncertain. Germline V CDR1 and CDR2: LNHDA, SQIVND (reference sequence). The CDR3 is made up of 15 amino acids. The ends were cut back, 3 bases at V and 0 bases at J, with 11 bases in the middle. For the CDR3, the DNA is TGTGCCAGTAGTATGTTCAGCAAAGCTAACTATGGCTACACCTTC. Its translation: CASSMFSKANYGYTF.

The CDR3, as DNA: TGTGCCAGCAGTGAATCCGGGAGGCATGGCTACACCTTC. Translating gives CASSESGRHGYTF. This rearrangement joins TRBV6-1 to TRBJ1-2, with D hard to call. The CDR3 loop spans 13 amino acids. V lost 2 bases and J lost 6, with 10 bases in between. Germline values: CDR1 MNHNS, CDR2 SASEGT.

The chain employs TRBV27 and TRBJ2-4; no clear D. V lost 6 bases and J lost 9, with 9 bases in between. This CDR3 region has 11 residues. Germline V gives CDR1 MNHEY, CDR2 SMNVEV (reference sequence). CDR3 amino acids: CASSAGAIQYF. The CDR3 DNA is TGTGCCAGCAGCGCTGGAGCCATTCAGTACTTC.

The chain links TRBV2 to TRBJ2-1, with a tentative D call TRBD2 (7 bases). The CDR3 has 14 amino acids. V was cut by 7 bases and J by 10 bases, with 20 bases left in between. Germline V lookup: CDR1 SNHLY, CDR2 FYNNEI. DNA for the CDR3: TGTGCCAGCAAGCGGGACAAATTCGAGGGGGAGCAGTTCTTC. Its translation is CASKRDKFEGEQFF.

The chain couples TRBV9 to TRBJ2-5, with 15 nucleotides matching TRBD2. J gave up 3 bases and V 2 bases, and 2 bases lay outside the gene matches. CDR1 and CDR2 (germline): SGDLS, YYNGEE. CDR3 length: 16 amino acids. CDR3 bases: TGTGCCAGCAGCGTGGGACTAGCGGGAGGAGAAGAGACCCAGTACTTC. It is translated as CASSVGLAGGEETQYF.

Only a few counts were recorded for this clone. This sequence joins TRBV28 and TRBJ1-5; D not resolved. CDR1 MDHEN and CDR2 SYDVKM come from the germline V gene. Trimming removed 6 bases at V and 7 bases at J, with 19 bases between. This CDR3 is 15 amino acids long. The CDR3 protein is CASSLPAGHGQPQHF. For the CDR3, the DNA is TGTGCCAGCAGCCTTCCGGCCGGTCACGGGCAGCCCCAGCATTTT.

The rearrangement links TRBV10-3 to TRBJ1-1; D is unclear. CDR3 length: 16 residues. The germline gives CDR1 ENHRY, CDR2 SYGVKD. V was shortened by 3 bases and J by 8 bases, with 22 bases between the two germline ends. The CDR3 DNA follows: TGTGCCATCAGTGATCTCCCGGGCGTACGGACCCTGGAAGCTTTCTTT. The encoded protein is CAISDLPGVRTLEAFF.

CDR3: CASSLGPDRGGTQYF. CDR3 DNA sequence: TGTGCCAGCAGCTTAGGTCCGGACAGGGGAGGGACCCAGTACTTC. The genes are TRBV7-3 and TRBJ2-5; 9 bases are a match to TRBD1. The V and J ends lost 2 bases and 7 bases, in that order; junction bases with no gene match: 8. CDR1 is SGHTA and CDR2 is FQGTGA in the germline V gene. The CDR3 contains 15 residues.

V gene TRBV2 combines with J gene TRBJ1-5; 8 bases match TRBD1. The ends lost 6 bases at V and 4 bases at J; junction bases unmatched: 8. The CDR3 length is 15 residues. Germline V gene sequence: CDR1 SNHLY, CDR2 FYNNEI. CDR3 DNA: TGTGCCAGCAGACTCGGACAGGGAAGTAATCAGCCCCAGCATTTT. Protein product: CASRLGQGSNQPQHF.

The rearrangement uses TRBV27 and TRBJ1-2, with TRBD1 matching 8 bases. The CDR3 has 16 residues. Germline CDR1 is MNHEY and CDR2 is SMNVEV (reference sequence). With V trimmed by 8 bases and J by 2 bases, 13 bases remained unmatched. CDR3 protein: CASGSRGRSLNYGYTF. The CDR3 DNA sequence: TGTGCCAGCGGGTCCAGGGGGCGAAGTTTAAACTATGGCTACACCTTC.

The chain couples TRBV28 to TRBJ2-1, with 11 positions matching TRBD2. This CDR3 has 16 residues. Losses at the gene ends were 5 bases for V and 6 bases for J; bases not matched to a gene: 9. CDR1 is MDHEN, CDR2 SYDVKM, per germline. CDR3 nucleotide sequence: TGTGCCAGCAGTCCCCACCTAGCGGGGGGCGCCAATGAGCAGTTCTTC. This gives the protein CASSPHLAGGANEQFF.

CDR3 DNA: TGTGCCAGCACCCGGGGGAAGGACACCTATGGCTACACCTTC. Its translation: CASTRGKDTYGYTF. The rearrangement joins TRBV28 to TRBJ1-2, with D possibly TRBD1 on 5 matching bases. The CDR3 covers 14 residues. V dropped 7 bases and J dropped 4 bases, with 16 bases sitting between them. The germline V gene has CDR1 MDHEN and CDR2 SYDVKM.

V is TRBV4-1 and J is TRBJ1-4, with D unclear. V lost 2 bases, J lost 7 bases, and 14 bases lay in between. The CDR3 length is 15 residues. Germline loops: CDR1 MGHRA, CDR2 YSYEKL. CDR3 sequence reads: CASSQSPFSPEKLFF. Here the CDR3 DNA reads TGCGCCAGCAGCCAATCCCCATTTTCGCCTGAAAAACTGTTTTTT.

CDR3 nucleotide sequence: TGTGCCAGCAGCGTAAATTACGGGACCTACTACGAGCAGTACTTC. This sequence encodes CASSVNYGTYYEQYF. V gene TRBV7-2 combines with J gene TRBJ2-7; TRBD1 or TRBD2 may be the D gene (5 bases each). The V end was cut by 5 bases, the J end by 3 bases, with 17 bases between. This CDR3 has 15 residues. Germline V gives CDR1 SGHTA, CDR2 FQGNSA.

The chain recombines TRBV11-2 with TRBJ1-4; TRBD1 agrees at 8 bases. With 6 bases clipped from V and 4 bases from J, the junction kept 7 bases outside the gene matches. The germline gives CDR1 SGHAT, CDR2 FQNNGV. This CDR3 is 15 amino acids long. The DNA for the CDR3 is TGTGCCAGCAGGCGGTGGGACAGGATTAATGAAAAACTGTTTTTT. Translation gives CASRRWDRINEKLFF.

The chain uses TRBV19 and TRBJ1-1, with 10 bases matching TRBD1. The length of the CDR3 is 15 residues. Germline CDR1 and CDR2: LNHDA and SQIVND (reference sequence). V lost 8 bases, J lost 5 bases, and 11 bases stayed unmatched. Here the CDR3 DNA reads TGTGCCAGTTCTTGGTCGGGACAGGGGTTGACTGAAGCTTTCTTT. Residues: CASSWSGQGLTEAFF.

The chain uses TRBV18 and TRBJ2-4; D unresolved. The length of the CDR3 is 16 residues. Germline-derived CDR1 and CDR2 are KGHSH and LQKENI. Trimming removed 0 bases at V and 0 bases at J, with 9 bases between. The CDR3 coding sequence is TGTGCCAGCTCACCACCCCAATCTCTAGCCAAAAACATTCAGTACTTC. It encodes CASSPPQSLAKNIQYF. The variable domain in full, with the rest retrieved from reference TRBV18 and TRBJ2-4, is NAGVMQNPRHLVRRRGQEARLRCSPMKGHSHVYWYRQLPEEGLKFMVYLQKENIIDESGMPKERFSAEFPKEGPSILRIQQVVRGDSAAYFCASSPPQSLAKNIQYFGAGTRLSVL.

The chain uses TRBV10-3 and TRBJ1-3; D ambiguous. The V gene's germline CDR1 is ENHRY and CDR2 SYGVKD. V dropped 0 bases and J dropped 1 base, with 19 bases sitting between them. The CDR3 covers 19 residues. The chain's CDR3 is CAISESSVDRQTSGNTIYF. The CDR3 DNA follows: TGTGCCATCAGTGAGTCGTCAGTCGATCGACAAACATCTGGAAACACCATATATTTT.

The J gene is TRBJ2-5, the V gene TRBV19; D remains unclear. The CDR3 is 13 residues long. Germline assignment: CDR1 LNHDA and CDR2 SQIVND (reference sequence). The V and J ends lost 7 bases and 5 bases respectively, with 14 bases between them. CDR3 in amino acids: CASTDNSRETQYF. In nucleotides, the CDR3 is TGTGCCAGTACCGATAACTCACGGGAGACCCAGTACTTC.

This clone has more than one count but fewer than ten. This chain uses TRBV29-1 with TRBJ1-1; D is unclear. There are 11 residues in the CDR3. Per the germline V gene, CDR1 is SQVTM and CDR2 is ANQGSEA. Trimming left V 5 bases short and J 0 bases short, with 4 bases between. For the CDR3, the DNA is TGCAGCGTTCGTGTGAACACTGAAGCTTTCTTT. Translating it yields CSVRVNTEAFF.